This T cell receptor beta chain was found in a study of T cells in Graves' hyperthyroidism and ophthalmopathy. This clonotype was seen repeatedly, ten times or more. Its matching antigen is unknown. General study points: Most thyroid clonotypes with frequency above 0.001 were detected in blood.

RNA transcripts provided the source from which TCR beta CDR3 regions were amplified. TCR CDR3 regions were first amplified by RT-PCR with HTBI primers. Each CDR3 protein gets one entry after TCRdb re-called the multiplex PCR reads with MiXCR. The table lists roughly 500,000 distinct CDR3 sequences, around 13% of them singletons. This TCR derives from a woman aged 25 to 45 with Graves' hyperthyroidism that later progressed to Graves' ophthalmopathy. Material: blood.

Here the CDR3 reads CATSDRGQLQETQYF. The DNA of the CDR3 is TGTGCCACCAGTGACCGAGGACAGCTCCAGGAGACCCAGTACTTC. V and J are TRBV24-1 and TRBJ2-5; TRBD1 might be the D (6 bases). The CDR3 runs 15 residues. Germline V gene lookup returns CDR1 KGHDR and CDR2 SFDVKD. Deletions cut 4 bases from V and 5 bases from J, with 16 bases between.